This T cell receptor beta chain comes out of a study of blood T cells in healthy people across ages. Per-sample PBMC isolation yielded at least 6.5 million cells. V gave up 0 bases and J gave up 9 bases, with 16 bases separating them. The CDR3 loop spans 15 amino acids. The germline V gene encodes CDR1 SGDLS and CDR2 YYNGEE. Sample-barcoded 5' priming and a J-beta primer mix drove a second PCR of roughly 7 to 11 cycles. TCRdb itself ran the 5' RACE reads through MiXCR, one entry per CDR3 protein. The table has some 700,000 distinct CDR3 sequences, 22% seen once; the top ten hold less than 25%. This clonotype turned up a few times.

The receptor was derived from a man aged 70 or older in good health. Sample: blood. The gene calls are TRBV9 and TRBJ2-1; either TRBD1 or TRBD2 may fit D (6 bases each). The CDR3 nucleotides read TGTGCCAGCAGCGTAGCTGGGCGGACGGGGGCTGAGCAGTTCTTC. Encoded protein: CASSVAGRTGAEQFF.